This TCR beta chain comes out of a study of shared clonotypes between healthy human individuals. In the case of this clone: Its antigen is not known.

Assay runs were performed at deep level. Sequenced by immunoSEQ multiplex PCR; TCRdb stores in-frame clones only, minus some. The table records 950,000 to 1,300,000 clones, around four fifths of them present only once. This CDR3 has 16 residues. Germline V gives CDR1 SGHVS, CDR2 FQNEAQ. V lost 5 bases, J lost 5 bases, and 18 bases lay in between. Notes on the study in general: Donors were few, which limited the genetic and exposure-history diversity represented. Tissue TCR repertoires likely differ from these blood-only repertoires.

The chain joins TRBV7-8 to TRBJ1-4; tentative D call: TRBD1 (6 bases). This clonotype was obtained from a young man in good health. The sample consisted of memory CD4+ T cells sorted from blood. As for subset: CD45RA-negative fraction. CDR3 residues: CASSPDGKGGNEKLFF. The CDR3 DNA reads as TGTGCCAGCAGCCCTGACGGGAAGGGGGGCAATGAAAAACTGTTTTTT.